The source of this T cell receptor (beta chain) is a study of Graves' ophthalmopathy and Graves' hyperthyroidism. RNA transcripts provided the template for amplifying TCR beta CDR3 regions. The first-round RT-PCR employed HTBI primers together with the Qiagen OneStep RT-PCR kit. A multiplex PCR was then performed as the second round. From the multiplex PCR reads, TCRdb called clonotypes with MiXCR, one entry per CDR3 protein. Of hundreds of thousands of distinct CDR3 sequences listed, 13% to 15% are singletons. The sample holds many counts of this clonotype. Germline CDR1 is MDHEN and CDR2 is SYDVKM. Trimming cost V 7 bases and J 0 bases, with 10 bases left between them. The CDR3 contains 14 residues.

This clonotype was sampled from a woman in her twenties or thirties with Graves' ophthalmopathy. This chain links TRBV28 with TRBJ1-5, with D perhaps matching TRBD1 (6 bases). Sequences were obtained from blood. Written as DNA, the CDR3 is TGTGCCAGCAACCCAGGGGATAGCAATCAGCCCCAGCATTTT. This codes for CASNPGDSNQPQHF.